This T cell receptor beta chain was profiled in a study of blood T cell repertoires in COVID-19. Looking at the study overall: The origin of the acute and convalescent COVID-19 samples was the United States, Italy and Spain. In each case, the material was cDNA or gDNA derived from T cells, B-cell-depleted T cells, or PBMCs.

Authors' processing steps: For nucleated cells, counts were estimated from reference gene primer amplification. This table comes from immunoSEQ multiplex PCR, and its TCRdb copy is limited to in-frame clones, with some not included. The V and J calls and clone size are taken from that table; D and trimming were inferred from the DNA. Found here are approximately 100,000 clones, approximately 86% of them singletons; the top ten hold less than 7.5%. Sequenced sample: peripheral blood. The source is a woman in her fifties or sixties with acute or convalescent COVID-19.

CDR3 sequence: CASSQTPHGYTF. CDR3 bases: TGTGCCAGCAGCCAAACTCCTCACGGCTACACCTTC. This chain links TRBV12-3 or TRBV12-4 with TRBJ1-2; no clear D. With 6 bases removed from V and 8 bases from J, the gap between germline ends came to 13 bases. CDR3 length: 12 amino acids.